Listed below are T cell receptor beta chains from one sample, sequenced in a study of T-cell reconstitution after alpha-beta-depleted transplantation in children. One entry per CDR3 protein, called by TCRdb with MiXCR from the PCR reads. The sample includes nearly 200,000 distinct CDR3 sequences, roughly 6.3% of them seen just once. This specimen was PBMCs, taken before TCRalphabeta/CD19-depleted stem cell transplant. These receptors were taken from a girl under three years old with combined immunodeficiency, due to receive a stem cell transplant. CDR3s include the opening cysteine and the closing phenylalanine or tryptophan. The D gene is left open where the match is weak. For some rows the clone size is stated as once, few or many, or as a class when expanded; others skip it.

CDR3 | DNA | V | size | D | J
CASSYSLTSGITNEQFF | TGTGCCAGCAGTTACTCCCTAACTAGCGGGATTACCAATGAGCAGTTCTTC | TRBV6-5 | many | TRBD2 | TRBJ2-1
CASSPAGGPATYEQYF | TGTGCCAGCTCACCGGCGGGGGGGCCTGCTACCTACGAGCAGTACTTC | TRBV18 | few | TRBD2 | TRBJ2-7
CASRWGLANYNEQFF | TGTGCCAGCAGGTGGGGACTAGCGAATTACAATGAGCAGTTCTTC | TRBV28 | many | TRBD2 | TRBJ2-1
CASSQRGLADEQYF | TGTGCCAGCAGTCAAAGGGGACTAGCGGACGAGCAGTACTTC | TRBV12-3/TRBV12-4 | many | TRBD2 | TRBJ2-7
CASSWTGEGSYEQYF | TGTGCCAGCAGTTGGACAGGGGAGGGGTCCTACGAGCAGTACTTC | TRBV12-3/TRBV12-4 | many | TRBD1 | TRBJ2-7
CASSGLHLRNNEQFF | TGTGCCAGCAGTGGACTCCACCTTCGGAACAATGAGCAGTTCTTC | TRBV6-2/TRBV6-3 | many | . | TRBJ2-1
CASSDGTGTNYGYTF | TGCGCCAGCAGCGACGGGACAGGGACTAACTATGGCTACACCTTC | TRBV5-1 | many | TRBD1 | TRBJ1-2
CASSTFGGRASEFF | TGTGCCAGCAGTACCTTTGGCGGGAGGGCCTCCGAGTTCTTC | TRBV27 | many | TRBD2 | TRBJ2-1
CATSDLSGPPTTDTQYF | TGTGCCACCAGTGATTTGTCCGGGCCCCCGACTACAGATACGCAGTATTTT | TRBV24-1 | many | . | TRBJ2-3
CSARASRDEKLFF | TGCAGTGCTAGAGCCTCCAGGGACGAAAAACTGTTTTTT | TRBV20-1 | many | . | TRBJ1-4
CASSLRQSYEQYF | TGTGCCAGCAGTTTGCGCCAATCCTACGAGCAGTACTTC | TRBV27 | many | . | TRBJ2-7
CSASSGQIYSGANVLTF | TGCAGTGCTAGTTCGGGACAGATTTACTCTGGGGCCAACGTCCTGACTTTC | TRBV20-1 | few | TRBD1 | TRBJ2-6
CASREPPPYEQYF | TGTGCCAGCAGAGAACCCCCCCCCTACGAGCAGTACTTC | TRBV12-1 | many | . | TRBJ2-7
CASSWENQGVNTEAFF | TGTGCCAGCAGCTGGGAGAACCAGGGAGTGAACACTGAAGCTTTCTTT | TRBV5-5 | few | . | TRBJ1-1
CATSDPPGEQFF | TGTGCCACCAGTGATCCCCCAGGAGAGCAGTTCTTC | TRBV24-1 | few | . | TRBJ2-1
CATSRGASGRDIQYF | TGTGCCACCAGCAGAGGGGCTAGCGGGAGGGACATTCAGTACTTC | TRBV15 | few | TRBD2 | TRBJ2-4
CASSRRAGETQYF | TGTGCCAGCAGTCGGAGGGCAGGAGAGACCCAGTACTTC | TRBV2 | many | . | TRBJ2-5
CASSYWEESSYEQYF | TGTGCCAGCAGTTACTGGGAGGAGAGCTCCTACGAGCAGTACTTC | TRBV6-5 | many | . | TRBJ2-7
CASSQVSSGTLSHEQYF | TGCGCCAGCAGCCAAGTATCATCCGGGACACTCTCCCACGAGCAGTACTTC | TRBV4-3 | many | . | TRBJ2-7
CSVARTGWDEQFF | TGCAGCGTCGCTCGGACAGGGTGGGATGAGCAGTTCTTC | TRBV29-1 | many | TRBD1 | TRBJ2-1
CARCLSLAGRRNTGELFF | TGTGCCCGCTGTTTGAGTCTAGCGGGAAGGAGGAACACCGGGGAGCTGTTTTTT | TRBV2 | . | TRBD2 | TRBJ2-2
CASSSLSLGLAGGNTGELFF | TGTGCCAGCAGTTCCCTCAGTCTGGGACTAGCGGGAGGGAACACCGGGGAGCTGTTTTTT | TRBV12-3/TRBV12-4 | many | TRBD2 | TRBJ2-2
CSARRGDPAGTQYF | TGCAGTGCTAGACGGGGTGACCCCGCGGGGACCCAGTACTTC | TRBV20-1 | . | . | TRBJ2-5
CASSFDTTYEQYF | TGCGCCAGCAGCTTCGACACGACCTACGAGCAGTACTTC | TRBV5-1 | many | . | TRBJ2-7
CSARDLRGETQYF | TGCAGTGCTAGAGACCTTCGGGGGGAGACCCAGTACTTC | TRBV20-1 | . | . | TRBJ2-5
CASSLLAGTSYEQYF | TGTGCCAGCAGTCTACTAGCGGGGACCTCCTACGAGCAGTACTTC | TRBV12-3/TRBV12-4 | many | TRBD2 | TRBJ2-7
CASRLAGAYNEQFF | TGTGCCAGCAGACTAGCGGGAGCTTACAATGAGCAGTTCTTC | TRBV19 | many | TRBD2 | TRBJ2-1
CASSLDEGGYEQYF | TGTGCCAGCAGCTTGGATGAGGGTGGCTACGAGCAGTACTTC | TRBV5-5 | . | . | TRBJ2-7
CASSVGQAIEKLFF | TGTGCCAGCAGCGTAGGACAGGCGATTGAAAAACTGTTTTTT | TRBV9 | many | . | TRBJ1-4
CASSFMGVNEAFF | TGTGCCAGCAGCTTTATGGGAGTCAACGAAGCTTTCTTT | TRBV11-2 | many | . | TRBJ1-1
CSALTSGTYNEQFF | TGCAGTGCTCTCACTAGCGGAACCTACAATGAGCAGTTCTTC | TRBV20-1 | few | TRBD2 | TRBJ2-1
CASRLTQGVNSPLHF | TGCGCCAGCCGTCTTACACAGGGCGTAAATTCACCCCTCCACTTT | TRBV5-1 | many | . | TRBJ1-6
CASGATDTQYF | TGTGCCTCAGGGGCGACAGATACGCAGTATTTT | TRBV12-3/TRBV12-4 | many | . | TRBJ2-3
CASSYGTPYEQYF | TGTGCCAGCAGTTACGGGACCCCTTACGAGCAGTACTTC | TRBV6-2/TRBV6-3 | . | . | TRBJ2-7
CASSLLATGELFF | TGTGCCAGCAGTTTATTGGCCACCGGGGAGCTGTTTTTT | TRBV27 | many | . | TRBJ2-2
CASSLDREESQYF | TGTGCCAGCAGCTTAGACCGCGAGGAGTCCCAGTACTTC | TRBV7-9 | many | . | TRBJ2-5
CSVGDRDYEQYF | TGCAGCGTGGGGGACAGGGACTACGAGCAGTACTTC | TRBV29-1 | many | TRBD1 | TRBJ2-7
CASSFRHYGYTF | TGTGCCAGCAGTTTTAGGCACTATGGCTACACCTTC | TRBV12-3/TRBV12-4 | many | . | TRBJ1-2
CASSSRTHLATGNYEQYF | TGTGCCAGCAGCTCCAGGACCCACCTCGCGACGGGTAACTACGAGCAGTACTTC | TRBV11-2 | many | . | TRBJ2-7
CASSPHSPDNEQFF | TGCGCCAGCAGCCCCCACTCTCCTGATAATGAGCAGTTCTTC | TRBV4-3 | once | . | TRBJ2-1
CASSLSWGGQGNGYTF | TGTGCCAGCAGTTTATCGTGGGGCGGACAGGGGAATGGCTACACCTTC | TRBV27 | many | TRBD1 | TRBJ1-2
CASSLHLRGETQYF | TGTGCCAGCAGCTTACACCTTCGCGGGGAGACCCAGTACTTC | TRBV5-5 | many | . | TRBJ2-5
CSVEEGFNTGELFF | TGCAGCGTTGAAGAGGGGTTTAACACCGGGGAGCTGTTTTTT | TRBV29-1 | many | . | TRBJ2-2
CSVERGPSF | TGCAGCGTTGAGCGAGGACCGTCCTTT | TRBV29-1 | many | . | TRBJ2-3
CASSPRPDRERNNEQFF | TGTGCCAGCAGCCCACGACCAGACAGGGAGCGAAACAATGAGCAGTTCTTC | TRBV7-9 | many | TRBD1 | TRBJ2-1
CASSEYSSYEQYF | TGTGCCAGCAGTGAATACAGCTCCTACGAGCAGTACTTC | TRBV12-3/TRBV12-4 | many | . | TRBJ2-7
CASSSTGDVVETQYF | TGTGCCAGCAGCTCCACCGGGGACGTAGTGGAGACCCAGTACTTC | TRBV5-5 | many | . | TRBJ2-5
CASSPRQGFTDTQYF | TGTGCCAGCAGCCCCCGACAGGGTTTCACAGATACGCAGTATTTT | TRBV7-8 | many | TRBD1 | TRBJ2-3